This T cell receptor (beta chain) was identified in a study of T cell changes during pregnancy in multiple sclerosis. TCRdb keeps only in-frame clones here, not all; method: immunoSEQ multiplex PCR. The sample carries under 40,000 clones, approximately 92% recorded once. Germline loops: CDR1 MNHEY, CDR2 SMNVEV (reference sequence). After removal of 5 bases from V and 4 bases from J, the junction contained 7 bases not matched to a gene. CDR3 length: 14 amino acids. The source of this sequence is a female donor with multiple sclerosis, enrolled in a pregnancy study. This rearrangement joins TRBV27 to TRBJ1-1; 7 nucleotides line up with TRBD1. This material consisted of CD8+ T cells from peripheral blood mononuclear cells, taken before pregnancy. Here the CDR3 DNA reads TGTGCCAGCAGTAAGCACAGGGGACGCACTGAAGCTTTCTTT. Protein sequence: CASSKHRGRTEAFF.